This TCR beta chain was identified in a study of blood T cell repertoires in COVID-19. CDR1 SNHLY and CDR2 FYNNEI come from the germline V gene. V dropped 0 bases and J dropped 6 bases, with 8 bases sitting between them. The CDR3 covers 13 residues. TCRdb's table, derived via immunoSEQ multiplex PCR, lists solely in-frame clones and lacks some. The table lists around 6,700 clones, approximately 90% of them singletons. In its sample, this clone was seen once. The V gene is TRBV2, the J gene TRBJ1-1; possible D gene TRBD1, 5 bases. The sequencing input was peripheral blood. The TCR was taken from a man aged 65-85 years with active COVID-19. CDR3 DNA sequence: TGTGCCAGCAGTGAAGCCCGGGGGGCTGAAGCTTTCTTT. Amino acid sequence: CASSEARGAEAFF. Combining the CDR3 with reference TRBV2 and TRBJ1-1 gives the whole variable domain EPEVTQTPSHQVTQMGQEVILRCVPISNHLYFYWYRQILGQKVEFLVSFYNNEISEKSEIFDDQFSVERPDGSNFTLKIRSTKLEDSAMYFCASSEARGAEAFFGQGTRLTVV.